Described below is a single TCR beta chain sequence and its context. The antigen remains unidentified. The data were obtained in a study of cytomegalovirus exposure and HLA in healthy donors. Study-wide findings and caveats: Most TCR sequences proved rare, with some public TCRs found in many donors.

Primers: 60 Vbeta forward and 13 Jbeta reverse. Clones were sequenced by immunoSEQ multiplex PCR, and TCRdb holds only the in-frame ones, with some missing. The table has 90,000 or so clones, around four fifths seen once. Germline CDR1 SGHVS, CDR2 FNYEAQ. With 1 base removed from V and 4 bases from J, the gap between germline ends came to 14 bases. There are 15 residues in the CDR3. Sequenced: PBMCs. This clonotype was sampled from a man aged 25 to 45 in good health and CMV-seropositive. The genes are TRBV7-6 and TRBJ2-7; D may be TRBD2 (6 bases). CDR3 region: CASSLGGDLKYEQYF. In DNA, the CDR3 is TGTGCCAGCAGCTTAGGCGGGGACTTGAAATACGAGCAGTACTTC.